One sample yielded the 19 T cell receptor beta chains listed below, sequenced in a study of blood T cell repertoires in COVID-19. The protocol was immunoSEQ multiplex PCR, while the TCRdb copy is restricted to in-frame clones and leaves out a portion. This table has roughly 53,000 clones, under 90% appearing once. Sequencing was carried out using peripheral blood. These receptors all come from a middle-aged man with acute or convalescent COVID-19.

V usage is TRBV4-1 and J usage is TRBJ2-1; 9 nucleotides align to TRBD1. The V gene end was trimmed by 3 bases and the J gene end by 14 bases; junction bases not matched to a gene: 8. Looked up from germline, CDR1 is MGHRA and CDR2 is YSYEKL. CDR3 length equals 13 residues. The CDR3 region is CASSQPGQGMEFF. The CDR3 nucleotides are TGCGCCAGCAGCCAGCCGGGACAGGGAATGGAGTTCTTC.

CDR3 nucleotides: TGCGCCAGCAGCCAACTTCCCCCCTCGGACAGCTATGGCTACACCTTC. It yields the protein CASSQLPPSDSYGYTF. The V gene is TRBV4-1, the J gene TRBJ1-2; perhaps TRBD1 as D (6 bases). V was pared by 2 bases and J by 4 bases, with 17 bases between. Germline V gene lookup returns CDR1 MGHRA and CDR2 YSYEKL. This CDR3 region has 16 residues.

The gene calls are TRBV5-1 and TRBJ2-4, with TRBD1 matching over 9 bases. This CDR3 comprises 16 residues. CDR1 is SGHRS, CDR2 YFSETQ, per germline. The trim removed 2 bases at V and 3 bases at J, leaving 6 bases unmatched. The CDR3 sequence is CASSLGQGSDKNIQYF. The DNA of the CDR3 is TGCGCCAGCAGCTTAGGACAGGGGAGCGACAAAAACATTCAGTACTTC.

The J gene is TRBJ2-1, the V gene TRBV3-1 (or the pseudogene TRBV3-2), with a possible D match to TRBD1 (5 bases). CDR1 is LGHDT and CDR2 is YNNKEL in the germline V gene (reference sequence). Trimming took off 6 bases at V and 3 bases at J, with 12 bases between the two ends. The CDR3 is 14 residues long. The CDR3 DNA reads TGTGCCAGCAGTAGGTTCCAGGGCTACAATGAGCAGTTCTTC. It encodes CASSRFQGYNEQFF.

The V and J genes are TRBV6-5 and TRBJ1-2; D gene unclear. Trimming pared 6 bases from V and 4 bases from J, leaving 12 bases between. Germline CDR1 reads MNHEY; CDR2 reads SVGAGI. The CDR3 has 13 residues. The CDR3 sequence is CASSSREFYGYTF. CDR3 sequence (DNA): TGTGCCAGCAGCTCCCGGGAGTTCTATGGCTACACCTTC.

This chain connects TRBV6-5 to TRBJ2-7; 12 bases align to TRBD1. With 8 bases clipped from V and 7 bases from J, the junction kept 6 bases outside the gene matches. The germline CDR1 and CDR2 sequences are MNHEY and SVGAGI. There are 13 residues in the CDR3. CDR3 in DNA: TGTGCCAGCGGGGGACAGGGGGCCGGGGAGCAGTACTTC. Translating gives CASGGQGAGEQYF.

The J gene is TRBJ1-6, the V gene TRBV5-1; 9 bases match TRBD1. The CDR3 runs to 16 residues. Trimming took 0 bases from V and 9 from J; bases not matched to a gene: 7. Germline lookup yields CDR1 SGHRS and CDR2 YFSETQ. The CDR3 bases are TGCGCCAGCAGCTTGGGCGACGGGACAGGGTTTTCACCCCTCCACTTT. It specifies CASSLGDGTGFSPLHF.

V and J are TRBV7-9 and TRBJ1-5; TRBD1 might be the D (6 bases). The CDR3 contains 18 residues. V lost 5 bases to trimming and J lost 0 bases, with 20 bases between them. The germline CDR1 and CDR2 sequences are SEHNR and FQNEAQ (reference sequence). CDR3 in DNA: TGTGCCAGCAGCCAGGACAGCCGCACCCAAAGTAGCAATCAGCCCCAGCATTTT. This encodes CASSQDSRTQSSNQPQHF.

The CDR3 here is CASGVAGEGYNEQFF. DNA of the CDR3: TGTGCCAGCGGTGTAGCGGGAGAAGGTTACAATGAGCAGTTCTTC. The V gene is TRBV27, the J gene TRBJ2-1; 9 bases align to TRBD2. Looked up from germline, CDR1 is MNHEY and CDR2 is SMNVEV (reference sequence). The length of the CDR3 is 15 residues. The ends lost 8 bases at V and 4 bases at J; junction bases unmatched: 9.

The V call is TRBV6-6, the J call TRBJ1-2, with a tentative D call TRBD1 (5 bases). The CDR3 runs 14 residues. From germline, CDR1 is MNHNY and CDR2 SVGAGI (reference sequence). V was trimmed by 0 bases and J by 6 bases, leaving 11 bases between them. CDR3 coding DNA: TGTGCCAGCAGTTACTCCCGGCAGGGCGATGGCTACACCTTC. Amino acid sequence: CASSYSRQGDGYTF.

J is TRBJ1-5 and V is TRBV30; the match to TRBD1 covers 8 bases. The germline V gene encodes CDR1 GTSNPN and CDR2 SVGIG (reference sequence). J was trimmed by 3 bases and V by 2 bases; bases with no gene match: 3. CDR3 length: 14 residues. In DNA, the CDR3 is TGTGCCTGGAGTCGGGACAGGTTCAATCAGCCCCAGCATTTT. As protein: CAWSRDRFNQPQHF.

This clone was recorded only once. The chain carries TRBV5-4 and TRBJ2-1; TRBD2 matches at 9 bases. This CDR3 has 16 residues. CDR1 and CDR2 (germline): SGHNT, YYREEE (reference sequence). The ends lost 0 bases at V and 0 bases at J; junction bases unmatched: 1. The CDR3 region is CASSLGRGGSYNEQFF. CDR3 DNA sequence: TGTGCCAGCAGCTTGGGGCGGGGGGGCTCCTACAATGAGCAGTTCTTC. The entire variable domain, with the rest obtained from reference TRBV5-4 and TRBJ2-1, is as follows: ETGVTQSPTHLIKTRGQQVTLRCSSQSGHNTVSWYQQALGQGPQFIFQYYREEENGRGNFPPRFSGLQFPNYSSELNVNALELDDSALYLCASSLGRGGSYNEQFFGPGTRLTVL.

This chain links TRBV10-3 with TRBJ1-3; possible D gene TRBD1, 5 bases. Germline CDR1 reads ENHRY; CDR2 reads SYGVKD. This CDR3 has 17 amino acids. The ends were cut back, 0 bases at V and 1 base at J, with 13 bases in the middle. The DNA of the CDR3 is TGTGCCATCAGTGAGTCTGGAGGGGCTGGGTCTGGAAACACCATATATTTT. Its translation is CAISESGGAGSGNTIYF.

Concerning this clone itself: At one end, the junction sequence differs from germline, possibly due to a read error. J is TRBJ1-1 and V is TRBV7-7; D possibly corresponds to TRBD1 (5 bases). Germline V lookup: CDR1 SSHAT, CDR2 FNYEAQ (reference sequence). The CDR3 totals 13 residues. The CDR3 sequence is CASSLGQNTEAFF. CDR3 nucleotides: TGTGCTAGCAGCTTAGGACAGAACACTGAAGCTTTCTTT.

The V call is TRBV18, the J call TRBJ2-3, with no clear D. Trimming stripped 3 bases from V and 2 bases from J, with 6 bases between. CDR3 size: 13 residues. Germline-derived CDR1 and CDR2 are KGHSH and LQKENI. In DNA, the CDR3 is TGTGCCAGCTCACCCGAGAACACAGATACGCAGTATTTT. Translation: CASSPENTDTQYF.

The chain has TRBV7-9 and TRBJ2-7; 13 nucleotides match TRBD2. Looked up from germline, CDR1 is SEHNR and CDR2 is FQNEAQ (reference sequence). CDR3 length equals 16 residues. V trimming: 5 bases; J trimming: 4 bases; junction bases outside the gene matches: 8. CDR3 DNA sequence: TGTGCCAGCAGCCCACTAGCGGGGGGGGTACTATACGAGCAGTACTTC. Translated: CASSPLAGGVLYEQYF.

The chain is built from TRBV7-6 and TRBJ2-2; 9 bases match TRBD2. The germline V gene has CDR1 SGHVS and CDR2 FNYEAQ. The V and J ends lost 2 bases and 3 bases, in that order; junction bases with no gene match: 7. The CDR3 sequence is 17 residues long. CDR3 sequence reads: CASSLPSAGGHTGELFF. As DNA, the CDR3 is TGTGCCAGCAGCTTACCTTCAGCGGGGGGTCACACCGGGGAGCTGTTTTTT.

The genes are TRBV28 and TRBJ2-1, with TRBD1 identical over 9 bases. Germline lookup yields CDR1 MDHEN and CDR2 SYDVKM. The CDR3 has 15 amino acids. The V gene end was trimmed by 2 bases and the J gene end by 1 base; junction bases not matched to a gene: 0. The DNA for the CDR3 is TGTGCCAGCAGTTTAGGACAGGGGTCCTACAATGAGCAGTTCTTC. It encodes CASSLGQGSYNEQFF.

The gene calls are TRBV3-1 (or the pseudogene TRBV3-2) and TRBJ2-7; D gene ambiguous. The germline CDR1 and CDR2 sequences are LGHDT and YNNKEL (reference sequence). The CDR3 covers 14 residues. V was cut by 0 bases and J by 0 bases, with 6 bases left in between. CDR3 loop: CASSQDHYSYEQYF. CDR3 sequence (DNA): TGTGCCAGCAGCCAAGATCACTACTCCTACGAGCAGTACTTC.